A single sample is the source of the 24 T cell receptor beta chains below, sequenced in a study of cytomegalovirus exposure and HLA in healthy donors. PCR employed 60 Vbeta and 13 Jbeta primers. Libraries were prepared by immunoSEQ multiplex PCR; TCRdb keeps only in-frame clonotypes and omits some of them. The sample lists approximately 170,000 clones, roughly 74% occurring once. Sequences were obtained from PBMCs. The source is a male donor in good health and CMV-seronegative.

The chain links TRBV7-8 to TRBJ2-7, with 9 nucleotides matching TRBD1. This CDR3 contains 13 residues. Losses at the gene ends were 6 bases for V and 1 base for J; bases not matched to a gene: 1. Germline assignment: CDR1 SGHVS and CDR2 FQNEAQ. The CDR3 here is CASRGTGSYEQYF. CDR3 coding DNA: TGTGCCAGCAGGGGGACAGGGTCCTACGAGCAGTACTTC.

V and J are TRBV7-9 and TRBJ1-2, with D perhaps matching TRBD1 (6 bases). V lost 5 bases, J lost 8 bases, and 9 bases lay in between. The length of the CDR3 is 11 residues. Germline lookup yields CDR1 SEHNR and CDR2 FQNEAQ (reference sequence). For the CDR3, the DNA is TGTGCCAGCAGCAGCACAGGGGGCTACACCTTC. Protein: CASSSTGGYTF.

V usage is TRBV27 and J usage is TRBJ2-7, with 11 bases lining up with TRBD1. Germline V lookup: CDR1 MNHEY, CDR2 SMNVEV (reference sequence). The trim removed 5 bases at V and 9 bases at J, leaving 12 bases unmatched. The CDR3 is 15 residues long. The DNA of the CDR3 is TGTGCCAGCAGTCCCACCGGGACAGGGGGGAATGGGCAGTACTTC. This codes for CASSPTGTGGNGQYF.

The chain carries TRBV7-9 and TRBJ2-7, with a weak D call TRBD1 (6 bases). Germline-derived CDR1 and CDR2 are SEHNR and FQNEAQ (reference sequence). Trimming cost V 5 bases and J 6 bases, with 8 bases left between them. The CDR3 has 11 residues. Here the CDR3 DNA reads TGTGCCAGCAGCAACAGGGTCGAGCAGTACTTC. Translated, it gives CASSNRVEQYF.

This clone appeared once. CDR3 bases: TGCGCCAGCAGCTTGCAGGGCGGGAGCTCCTACGAGCAGTACTTC. It specifies CASSLQGGSSYEQYF. The chain combines TRBV5-1 with TRBJ2-7; 7 bases agree with TRBD2. CDR1 SGHRS and CDR2 YFSETQ come from the germline V gene. The V and J ends lost 1 base and 0 bases, in that order; junction bases with no gene match: 4. The CDR3 totals 15 residues.

The chain couples TRBV7-9 to TRBJ2-3, with TRBD2 matching 10 bases. CDR3 size: 18 residues. Germline trimming cut 4 bases from V and 1 base from J; bases unmatched to any gene: 11. Germline CDR1 reads SEHNR; CDR2 reads FQNEAQ (reference sequence). Written as DNA, the CDR3 is TGTGCCAGCAGCTCAACGCGGCTAGCGGGAGCGGGCACAGATACGCAGTATTTT. This codes for CASSSTRLAGAGTDTQYF. Filled out from reference TRBV7-9 and TRBJ2-3, the complete variable domain reads DTGVSQNPRHKITKRGQNVTFRCDPISEHNRLYWYRQTLGQGPEFLTYFQNEAQLEKSRLLSDRFSAERPKGSFSTLEIQRTEQGDSAMYLCASSSTRLAGAGTDTQYFGPGTRLTVL.

The chain combines TRBV4-3 with TRBJ2-2, with D unclear. V was clipped by 0 bases and J by 4 bases, with 6 bases between them. The CDR3 extends over 14 amino acids. Germline V gene sequence: CDR1 LGHNA, CDR2 YSLEER. The DNA of the CDR3 is TGCGCCAGCAGCCAAGAACCTACCACCGGGGAGCTGTTTTTT. Translation gives CASSQEPTTGELFF.

This chain joins TRBV6-4 and TRBJ2-2; TRBD1 might be the D (5 bases). The CDR3 spans 14 residues. CDR1 is MRHNA and CDR2 is SNTAGT in the germline V gene. V was shortened by 0 bases and J by 3 bases, with 5 bases between the two germline ends. CDR3 DNA: TGTGCCAGCAGTGACTCAGGGGACACCGGGGAGCTGTTTTTT. Protein sequence: CASSDSGDTGELFF.

This clone was counted once. This chain links TRBV28 with TRBJ2-7; weak D call: TRBD1 (6 bases). CDR1 is MDHEN, CDR2 SYDVKM, per germline. The CDR3 contains 16 residues. The ends were cut back, 3 bases at V and 4 bases at J, with 19 bases in the middle. CDR3 residues: CASSFPRTRQEYEQYF. CDR3 in DNA: TGTGCCAGCAGTTTTCCCCGAACAAGACAGGAGTACGAGCAGTACTTC. The variable domain in full, with the rest retrieved from reference TRBV28 and TRBJ2-7, is DVKVTQSSRYLVKRTGEKVFLECVQDMDHENMFWYRQDPGLGLRLIYFSYDVKMKEKGDIPEGYSVSREKKERFSLILESASTNQTSMYLCASSFPRTRQEYEQYFGPGTRLTVT.

V and J are TRBV5-1 and TRBJ2-5, with TRBD1 matching 7 bases. Gene TRBJ2-7 matches the end of the DNA better, so the J call may be wrong. The CDR3 totals 14 residues. Germline V gene data show CDR1 as SGHRS and CDR2 as YFSETQ. The CDR3 region is CASSLGQGADEQYF. The CDR3, as DNA: TGCGCCAGCAGCTTGGGACAGGGAGCCGACGAGCAGTACTTC.

V is TRBV6-5 and J is TRBJ1-2; 7 nucleotides align to TRBD1. There are 13 residues in the CDR3. J lost 2 bases, V lost 8 bases, and 5 bases had no gene match. From germline, CDR1 is MNHEY and CDR2 SVGAGI. In DNA form, the CDR3 reads TGTGCCAGCTTCGACAGGGTGAACTATGGCTACACCTTC. Its protein is CASFDRVNYGYTF.

The chain uses TRBV29-1 and TRBJ1-1; 7 bases agree with TRBD1. Germline V lookup: CDR1 SQVTM, CDR2 ANQGSEA. V lost 7 bases and J lost 3; bases outside the gene matches: 11. The CDR3 spans 14 residues. CDR3: CSERPYDRDTEAFF. The DNA for the CDR3 is TGCAGCGAACGTCCCTACGACAGGGACACTGAAGCTTTCTTT.

This clone was counted a few times. The chain employs TRBV9 and TRBJ1-4; the D gene is possibly TRBD1 (6 bases). With 0 bases removed from V and 8 bases from J, the gap between germline ends came to 11 bases. The CDR3 has 14 amino acids. Germline V gives CDR1 SGDLS, CDR2 YYNGEE. DNA for the CDR3: TGTGCCAGCAGCGTAGCTGTAGGGGGAGAAAAACTGTTTTTT. As protein: CASSVAVGGEKLFF.

Comment on this clone: A read error may produce the germline difference seen at one junction end. The chain employs TRBV7-9 and TRBJ2-7; 7 bases agree with TRBD1. Germline V lookup: CDR1 SEHNR, CDR2 FQNEAQ (reference sequence). The CDR3 consists of 16 residues. In DNA, the CDR3 is TGTTCCAGCAGCACACTGGACAGGATGGACTCCTACGAGCAGTACTTC. Translated, it gives CSSSTLDRMDSYEQYF.

J is TRBJ1-2 and V is TRBV9; D is possibly TRBD1 (5 bases). Looked up from germline, CDR1 is SGDLS and CDR2 is YYNGEE. The CDR3 totals 15 residues. V lost 0 bases and J lost 3, with 12 bases in between. The CDR3 sequence: CASSVASGGYYGYTF. The DNA of the CDR3 is TGTGCCAGCAGCGTAGCCAGCGGGGGGTACTATGGCTACACCTTC.

The rearrangement uses TRBV29-1 and TRBJ1-5; maybe TRBD1 (6 bases). Germline V CDR1 and CDR2: SQVTM, ANQGSEA. Trimming shortened V by 4 bases and J by 3 bases, and 13 bases separated the two germline ends. CDR3 size: 14 residues. CDR3 sequence reads: CSVVGQGYNQPQHF. The CDR3 coding sequence is TGCAGCGTTGTCGGGCAGGGGTACAATCAGCCCCAGCATTTT.

The chain has TRBV11-3 and TRBJ2-5, with 7 bases matching TRBD2. Germline V gene data show CDR1 as SGHNT and CDR2 as YENEEA. The CDR3 has 18 residues. Trimming removed 5 bases from V and 2 bases from J; junction bases left unmatched: 17. The CDR3 sequence: CASSSSPFREESQETQYF. The CDR3 DNA is TGTGCCAGCAGCAGCTCCCCTTTTCGGGAGGAATCGCAAGAGACCCAGTACTTC.

The rearrangement links TRBV9 to TRBJ2-5, with D tentatively TRBD2 (7 bases). V was clipped by 0 bases and J by 5 bases, with 14 bases between them. Germline V CDR1 and CDR2: SGDLS, YYNGEE. This CDR3 has 15 residues. The CDR3 loop is CASSVGYGGRETQYF. The CDR3, as DNA: TGTGCCAGCAGCGTAGGTTACGGGGGGCGGGAGACCCAGTACTTC.

The rearrangement links TRBV5-8 to TRBJ2-1; D is ambiguous. Germline V CDR1 and CDR2: SGHTS, YDEGEE. Trimming cost V 2 bases and J 8 bases, with 11 bases left between them. The CDR3 consists of 13 residues. The CDR3 loop is CASSLTLRDEQFF. The CDR3 coding sequence is TGTGCCAGCAGCTTAACCCTACGGGATGAGCAGTTCTTC. Filled out from reference TRBV5-8 and TRBJ2-1, the complete variable domain reads EAGVTQSPTHLIKTRGQQATLRCSPISGHTSVYWYQQALGLGLQFLLWYDEGEERNRGNFPPRFSGRQFPNYSSELNVNALELEDSALYLCASSLTLRDEQFFGPGTRLTVL.

The chain links TRBV18 to TRBJ2-2; 7 nucleotides align to TRBD2. Germline trimming cut 3 bases from V and 5 bases from J; bases unmatched to any gene: 6. This CDR3 comprises 15 residues. Germline V gene data show CDR1 as KGHSH and CDR2 as LQKENI. CDR3 nucleotide sequence: TGTGCCAGCTCACCCCTGCTAGCGGTTACCGGGGAGCTGTTTTTT. Amino acid sequence: CASSPLLAVTGELFF.

The chain has TRBV4-2 and TRBJ2-2; 9 bases agree with TRBD1. Per germline, CDR1 LGHNA and CDR2 YNFKEQ. Trimming cost V 6 bases and J 5 bases; bases outside gene matches: 4. The CDR3 contains 14 residues. The CDR3 nucleotides read TGTGCCAGCAGACCGGGACAGGGAACCGGGGAGCTGTTTTTT. Protein product: CASRPGQGTGELFF.

The rearrangement joins TRBV6-1 to TRBJ1-5, with TRBD1 identical over 9 bases. Germline loops: CDR1 MNHNS, CDR2 SASEGT. V was pared by 6 bases and J by 3 bases, with 6 bases of the junction left unmatched. This CDR3 contains 15 residues. The CDR3 loop is CASRGTGRPNQPQHF. The CDR3 DNA sequence: TGTGCCAGCAGGGGGACAGGGAGGCCCAATCAGCCCCAGCATTTT.

The rearrangement links TRBV4-3 to TRBJ1-2; 8 nucleotides match TRBD1. CDR1 and CDR2 (germline): LGHNA, YSLEER. This CDR3 region has 17 residues. V dropped 4 bases and J dropped 7; count of bases not matched to a gene: 17. The CDR3 region is CASSLNPPGTGEGGYTF. The CDR3 DNA reads TGCGCCAGCAGCCTCAACCCACCCGGGACAGGAGAGGGTGGCTACACCTTC.

The V and J genes are TRBV9 and TRBJ2-7, with D unresolved. The germline V gene encodes CDR1 SGDLS and CDR2 YYNGEE. V shed 1 base and J shed 3 bases, with 8 bases lying between them. CDR3 size: 13 residues. CDR3 residues: CASSVRPGYEQYF. DNA for the CDR3: TGTGCCAGCAGCGTACGACCGGGCTACGAGCAGTACTTC.